The present TCR beta chain was sequenced within a study of post-analysis software for immune sequencing data (dated by TCRdb to 2013 to 2016). For the study in its entirety: Relapsing-remitting, secondary progressive and progressive-relapsing multiple sclerosis were recorded as disease courses, and subtype annotation was lacking for some patients. The multiple sclerosis patient repertoires were compared with ten to eleven previously published healthy control repertoires from donors aged roughly 6 to 25 years. A subset of samples was prepared in parallel using single-end sample barcoding, then pooled and co-amplified after Illumina adapter ligation. Study-wide conclusions, independent of this receptor: Significantly lower normalized Chao1 diversity was found in multiple sclerosis patients than in controls, suggesting substantial peripheral T-cell clonal expansion. The multiple sclerosis patient group was slightly younger than the control group. Direct clustering with F measure showed strong co-clustering of samples prepared in the same batch, prompting a batch-effect correction. Significantly higher frequencies in patients than in controls were found for a handful of TRBV segments, including TRBV5-6, TRBV5-1 and TRBV20-1.

In the case of this clonotype: Its antigen is unknown. Base quality data are lacking; no much larger clone is found one base away.

The CDR3 covers 17 residues, taking in both the cysteine and the phenylalanine. CDR3 DNA only is kept here, 51 bases in frame from base 1. Between the V and J ends, shortened by 0 bases and 7 bases respectively, the junction contains 18 bases. According to the germline V gene, CDR1 reads MNHEY and CDR2 reads SVGAGI. To demonstrate the VDJtools post-analysis software, TCR beta repertoires were profiled from the peripheral blood of about 13 young patients with multiple sclerosis. The patients with multiple sclerosis were children and adolescents between roughly 6 and 17 years of age. Libraries were made using PCR. Sequencer: Illumina HiSeq 2500. Unique molecular identifiers were incorporated into TCR beta cDNA libraries to reduce PCR and sequencing biases. Roughly 500,000 cDNA molecules were obtained for every 1 to 10 million input T cells, so each molecule roughly corresponded to one T cell. The patient libraries were prepared and sequenced with the same protocol used for the earlier healthy control dataset. Within a given batch, samples were prepared together, multiplexed and sequenced on the same HiSeq lane. On the authors' methods: MIGEC handled the raw barcoded reads, throwing out single-read molecular identifier groups before consensus assembly and CDR3 extraction. VDJtools was used for post-analysis of the clonotype tables, and diversity was normalized by down-sampling every dataset to the size of the smallest sample. In repertoire overlap clustering, CDR3 amino acid sequences, but not nucleotide sequences, were matched to correct batch-related cross-sample contamination. The raw public reads went through TCRdb reprocessing: fastp at Q25, MiXCR clone calling, in-frame beta chains kept. Records with the same CDR3 protein are collapsed into one entry carrying the most frequent genes and DNA. The V and J calls shown here were made by TCRdb, not taken from the authors' results. The sample includes a few hundred thousand distinct CDR3 sequences, with around a third observed a single time. The top ten constitute around 15% of the sample.

This receptor was taken from a girl between 10 and 17 years old with multiple sclerosis. Specimen: blood. The chain is assembled from TRBV6-5 and TRBJ1-4; there is no confident call for the D gene. The DNA sequence follows: TGTGCCAGCAGTTACTCACCAGACCCAGGACCTGGTGAAAAACTGTTTTTT. The translation is CASSYSPDPGPGEKLFF.